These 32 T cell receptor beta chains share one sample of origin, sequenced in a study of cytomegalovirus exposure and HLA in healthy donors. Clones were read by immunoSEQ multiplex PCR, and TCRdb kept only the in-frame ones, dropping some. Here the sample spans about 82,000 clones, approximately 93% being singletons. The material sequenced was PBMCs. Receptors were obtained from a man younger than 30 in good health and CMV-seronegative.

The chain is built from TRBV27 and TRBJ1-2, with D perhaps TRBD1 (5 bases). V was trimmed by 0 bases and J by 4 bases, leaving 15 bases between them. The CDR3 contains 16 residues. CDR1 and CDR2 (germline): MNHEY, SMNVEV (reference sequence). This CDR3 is CASSLSIGGGAYGYTF. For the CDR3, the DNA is TGTGCCAGCAGTTTATCGATCGGTGGCGGGGCCTATGGCTACACCTTC.

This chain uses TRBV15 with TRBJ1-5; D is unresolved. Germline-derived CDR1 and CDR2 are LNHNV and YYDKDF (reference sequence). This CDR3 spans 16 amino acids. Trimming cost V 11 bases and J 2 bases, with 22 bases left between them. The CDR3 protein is CAPKRAKEVGNQPQHF. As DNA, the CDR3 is TGTGCCCCGAAGCGGGCCAAAGAAGTCGGCAATCAGCCCCAGCATTTT.

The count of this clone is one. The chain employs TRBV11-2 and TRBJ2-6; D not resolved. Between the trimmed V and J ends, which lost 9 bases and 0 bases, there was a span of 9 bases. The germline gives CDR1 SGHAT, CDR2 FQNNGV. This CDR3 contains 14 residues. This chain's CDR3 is CASIISSGANVLTF. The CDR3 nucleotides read TGTGCCAGTATTATTAGCTCTGGGGCCAACGTCCTGACTTTC.

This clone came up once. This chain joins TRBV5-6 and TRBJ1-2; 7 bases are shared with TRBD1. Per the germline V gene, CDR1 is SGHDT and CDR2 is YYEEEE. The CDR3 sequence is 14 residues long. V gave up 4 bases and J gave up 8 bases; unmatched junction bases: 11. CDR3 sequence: CASSPNRGKRGYTF. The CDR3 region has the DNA TGTGCCAGCAGCCCAAACAGGGGAAAAAGAGGCTACACCTTC.

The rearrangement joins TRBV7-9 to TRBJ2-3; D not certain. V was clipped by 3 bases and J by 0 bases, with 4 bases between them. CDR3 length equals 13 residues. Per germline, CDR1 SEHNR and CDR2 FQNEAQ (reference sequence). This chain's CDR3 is CASSFPSTDTQYF. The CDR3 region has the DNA TGTGCCAGCAGCTTCCCTAGCACAGATACGCAGTATTTT.

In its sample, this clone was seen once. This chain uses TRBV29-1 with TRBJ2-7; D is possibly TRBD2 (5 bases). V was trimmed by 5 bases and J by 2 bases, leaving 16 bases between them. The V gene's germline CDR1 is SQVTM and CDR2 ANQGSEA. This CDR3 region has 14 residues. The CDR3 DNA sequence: TGCAGCGTTCCACGGGATGACTACCCCTACGAGCAGTACTTC. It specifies CSVPRDDYPYEQYF.

In nucleotides, the CDR3 is TGTGCCAGCAGTTACTCGGAGACAGTTAAAAACATTCAGTACTTC. Its translation is CASSYSETVKNIQYF. The genes are TRBV6-5 and TRBJ2-4; possible D gene TRBD1, 5 bases. CDR1 and CDR2 from the germline V gene are MNHEY and SVGAGI. The CDR3 has 15 amino acids. The V end lost 0 bases, the J end lost 4 bases, and 10 bases lay between the germline ends.

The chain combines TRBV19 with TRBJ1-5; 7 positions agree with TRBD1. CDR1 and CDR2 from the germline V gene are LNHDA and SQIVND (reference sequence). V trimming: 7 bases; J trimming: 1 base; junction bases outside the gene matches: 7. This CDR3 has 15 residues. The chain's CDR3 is CASKLQGMSNQPQHF. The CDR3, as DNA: TGTGCCAGTAAGCTACAGGGGATGAGCAATCAGCCCCAGCATTTT. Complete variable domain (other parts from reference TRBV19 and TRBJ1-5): DGGITQSPKYLFRKEGQNVTLSCEQNLNHDAMYWYRQDPGQGLRLIYYSQIVNDFQKGDIAEGYSVSREKKESFPLTVTSAQKNPTAFYLCASKLQGMSNQPQHFGDGTRLSIL.

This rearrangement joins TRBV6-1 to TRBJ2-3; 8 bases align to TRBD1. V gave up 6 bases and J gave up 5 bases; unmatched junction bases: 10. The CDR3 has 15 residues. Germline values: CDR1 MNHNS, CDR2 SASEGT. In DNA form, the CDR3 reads TGTGCCAGCAGGACAACAGGGGGGCAGATAGATACGCAGTATTTT. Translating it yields CASRTTGGQIDTQYF.

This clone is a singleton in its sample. This CDR3 reads CASSLRAPLSYNEQFF. The CDR3 region has the DNA TGTGCCAGCAGCTTAAGAGCCCCGCTCTCCTACAATGAGCAGTTCTTC. The chain employs TRBV7-8 and TRBJ2-1; D remains unclear. Per the germline V gene, CDR1 is SGHVS and CDR2 is FQNEAQ. V was pared by 2 bases and J by 0 bases, with 11 bases between. The CDR3 is 16 residues long.

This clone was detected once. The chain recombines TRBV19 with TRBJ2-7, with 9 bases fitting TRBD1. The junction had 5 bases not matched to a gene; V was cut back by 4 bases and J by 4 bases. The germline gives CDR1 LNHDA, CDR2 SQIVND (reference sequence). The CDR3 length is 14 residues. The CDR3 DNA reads TGTGCCAGTAGTACGGGACAGGGAAGGTACGAGCAGTACTTC. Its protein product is CASSTGQGRYEQYF.

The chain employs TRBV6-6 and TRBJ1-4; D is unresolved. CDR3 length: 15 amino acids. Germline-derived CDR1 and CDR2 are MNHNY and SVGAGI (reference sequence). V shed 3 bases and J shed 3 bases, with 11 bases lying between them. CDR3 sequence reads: CASSYTVLPNEKLFF. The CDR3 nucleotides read TGTGCCAGCAGTTATACAGTCCTGCCTAATGAAAAACTGTTTTTT.

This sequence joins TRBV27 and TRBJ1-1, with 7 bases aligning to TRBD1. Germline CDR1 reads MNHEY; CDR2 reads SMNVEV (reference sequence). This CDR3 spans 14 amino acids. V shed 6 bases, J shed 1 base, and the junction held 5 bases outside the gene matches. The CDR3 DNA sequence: TGTGCCAGCAGGTCGACAGGGAAGAACACTGAAGCTTTCTTT. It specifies CASRSTGKNTEAFF.

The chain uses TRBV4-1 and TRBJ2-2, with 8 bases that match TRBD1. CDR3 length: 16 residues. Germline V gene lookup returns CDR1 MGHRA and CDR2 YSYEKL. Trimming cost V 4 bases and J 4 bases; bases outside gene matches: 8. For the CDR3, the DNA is TGCGCCAGCAGCCTGGGGGCAGGGGGCCCCACCGGGGAGCTGTTTTTT. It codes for CASSLGAGGPTGELFF.

CDR3 DNA: TGTGCCAGCAGCTTAGCGTCAGGACAGACCGGGGAGCTGTTTTTT. Amino acid sequence: CASSLASGQTGELFF. The chain uses TRBV11-1 and TRBJ2-2, with D tentatively TRBD1 (6 bases). Germline V lookup: CDR1 SGHAT, CDR2 FQDESV (reference sequence). The length of the CDR3 is 15 residues. Trimming cost V 0 bases and J 5 bases, with 10 bases left between them.

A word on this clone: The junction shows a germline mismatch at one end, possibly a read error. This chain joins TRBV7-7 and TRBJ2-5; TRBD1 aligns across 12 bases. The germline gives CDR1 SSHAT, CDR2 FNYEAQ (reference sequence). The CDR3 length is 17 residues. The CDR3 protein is CASSLVAGTGGRETQYF. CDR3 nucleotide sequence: TGTGCTAGCAGCTTAGTTGCCGGGACAGGGGGCAGGGAGACCCAGTACTTC.

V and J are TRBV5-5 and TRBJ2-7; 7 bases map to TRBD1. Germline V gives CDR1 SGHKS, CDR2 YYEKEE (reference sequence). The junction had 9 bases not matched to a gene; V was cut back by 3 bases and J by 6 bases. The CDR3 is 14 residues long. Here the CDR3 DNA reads TGTGCCAGCAGCTACCAGACAGGGACCGGCGAGCAGTACTTC. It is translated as CASSYQTGTGEQYF.

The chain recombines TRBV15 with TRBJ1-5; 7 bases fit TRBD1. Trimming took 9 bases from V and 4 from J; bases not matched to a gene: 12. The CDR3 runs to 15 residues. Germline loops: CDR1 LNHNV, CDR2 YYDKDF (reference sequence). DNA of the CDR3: TGTGCCACAAGCCACCGACAGGGAGGAAATCAGCCCCAGCATTTT. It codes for CATSHRQGGNQPQHF.

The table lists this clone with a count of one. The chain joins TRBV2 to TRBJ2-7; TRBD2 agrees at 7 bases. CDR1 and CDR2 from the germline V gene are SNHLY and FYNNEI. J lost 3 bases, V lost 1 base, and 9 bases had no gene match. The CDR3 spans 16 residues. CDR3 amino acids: CASSEVGGGLSYEQYF. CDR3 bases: TGTGCCAGCAGTGAAGTTGGGGGGGGACTGAGCTACGAGCAGTACTTC.

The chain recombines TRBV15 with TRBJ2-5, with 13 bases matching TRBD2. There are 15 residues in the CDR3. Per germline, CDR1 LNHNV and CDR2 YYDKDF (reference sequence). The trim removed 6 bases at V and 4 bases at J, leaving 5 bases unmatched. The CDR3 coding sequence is TGTGCCACCAGTACCGGACTAGCGGGAGTAGAGACCCAGTACTTC. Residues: CATSTGLAGVETQYF.

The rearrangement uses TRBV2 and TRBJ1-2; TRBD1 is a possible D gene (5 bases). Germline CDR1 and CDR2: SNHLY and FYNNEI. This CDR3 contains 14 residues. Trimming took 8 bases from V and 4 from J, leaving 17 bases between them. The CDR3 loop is CASDGGARSYGYTF. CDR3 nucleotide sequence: TGTGCCAGCGACGGGGGAGCCAGGTCCTATGGCTACACCTTC.

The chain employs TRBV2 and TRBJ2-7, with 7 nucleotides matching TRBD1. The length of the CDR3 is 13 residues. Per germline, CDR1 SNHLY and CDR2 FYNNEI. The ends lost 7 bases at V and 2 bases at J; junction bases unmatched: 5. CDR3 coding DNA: TGTGCCAGCAAAGGCGACAGGGCCTACGAGCAGTACTTC. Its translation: CASKGDRAYEQYF.

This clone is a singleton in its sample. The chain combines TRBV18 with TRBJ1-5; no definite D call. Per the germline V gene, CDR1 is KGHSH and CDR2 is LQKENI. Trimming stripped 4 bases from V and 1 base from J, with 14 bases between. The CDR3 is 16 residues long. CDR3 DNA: TGTGCCAGCTCACGGATAGGAGGGATGAGCAATCAGCCCCAGCATTTT. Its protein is CASSRIGGMSNQPQHF.

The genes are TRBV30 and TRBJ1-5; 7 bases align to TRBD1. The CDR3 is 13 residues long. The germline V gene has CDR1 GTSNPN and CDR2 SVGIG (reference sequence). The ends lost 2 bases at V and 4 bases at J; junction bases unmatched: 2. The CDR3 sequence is CAWSQTGNQPQHF. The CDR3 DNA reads TGTGCCTGGAGTCAGACAGGGAATCAGCCCCAGCATTTT.

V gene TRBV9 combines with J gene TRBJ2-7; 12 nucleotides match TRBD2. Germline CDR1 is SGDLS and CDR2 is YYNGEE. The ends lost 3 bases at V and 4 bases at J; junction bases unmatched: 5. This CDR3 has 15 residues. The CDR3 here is CASSETSGSLYEQYF. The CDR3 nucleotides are TGTGCCAGCAGCGAGACTAGCGGGAGTCTATACGAGCAGTACTTC.

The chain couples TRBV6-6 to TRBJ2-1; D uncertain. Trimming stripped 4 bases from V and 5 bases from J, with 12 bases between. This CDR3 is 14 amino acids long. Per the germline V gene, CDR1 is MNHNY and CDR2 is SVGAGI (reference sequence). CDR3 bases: TGTGCCAGCAGTTCCAATTTTCAGGACAATGAGCAGTTCTTC. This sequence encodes CASSSNFQDNEQFF.

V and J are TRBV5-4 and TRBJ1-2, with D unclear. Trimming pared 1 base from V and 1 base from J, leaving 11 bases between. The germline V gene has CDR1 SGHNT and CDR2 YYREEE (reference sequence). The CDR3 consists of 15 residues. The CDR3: CASSLYGRINYGYTF. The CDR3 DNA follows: TGTGCCAGCAGCTTGTACGGGAGGATTAACTATGGCTACACCTTC.

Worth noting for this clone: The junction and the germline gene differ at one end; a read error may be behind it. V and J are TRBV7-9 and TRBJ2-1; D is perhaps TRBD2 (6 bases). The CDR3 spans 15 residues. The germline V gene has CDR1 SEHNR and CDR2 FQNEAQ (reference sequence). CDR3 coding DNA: TGTGCCAGCAGTCATCCGCGGGGCTCCCACAATGAGCAGTTCTTC. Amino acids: CASSHPRGSHNEQFF.

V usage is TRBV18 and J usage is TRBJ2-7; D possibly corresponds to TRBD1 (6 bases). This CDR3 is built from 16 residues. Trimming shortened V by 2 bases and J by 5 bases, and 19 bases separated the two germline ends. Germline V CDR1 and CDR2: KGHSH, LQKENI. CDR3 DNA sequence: TGTGCCAGCTCACCAAACAGGGACCCCCAAGGGGACGAGCAGTACTTC. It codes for CASSPNRDPQGDEQYF.

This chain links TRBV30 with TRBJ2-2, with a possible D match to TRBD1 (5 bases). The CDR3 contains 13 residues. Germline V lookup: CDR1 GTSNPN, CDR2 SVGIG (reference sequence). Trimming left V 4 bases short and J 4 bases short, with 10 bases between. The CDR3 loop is CAWTQQATGELFF. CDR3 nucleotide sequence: TGTGCCTGGACCCAACAGGCCACCGGGGAGCTGTTTTTT.

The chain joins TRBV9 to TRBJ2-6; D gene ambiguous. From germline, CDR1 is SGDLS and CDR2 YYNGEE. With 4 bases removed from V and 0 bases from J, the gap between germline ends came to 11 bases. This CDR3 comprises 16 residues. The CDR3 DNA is TGTGCCAGCAGCTCCCGAACCGGCTCTGGGGCCAACGTCCTGACTTTC. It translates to CASSSRTGSGANVLTF.

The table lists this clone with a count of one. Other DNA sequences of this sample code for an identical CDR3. The CDR3 region has the DNA TGTGCCAGCAGTTTAACAGGCAATGAGCAGTTCTTC. Residues: CASSLTGNEQFF. The rearrangement links TRBV27 to TRBJ2-1, with D perhaps TRBD1 (5 bases). CDR1 is MNHEY and CDR2 is SMNVEV in the germline V gene (reference sequence). Trimming shortened V by 2 bases and J by 6 bases, and 5 bases separated the two germline ends. The CDR3 is 12 amino acids.